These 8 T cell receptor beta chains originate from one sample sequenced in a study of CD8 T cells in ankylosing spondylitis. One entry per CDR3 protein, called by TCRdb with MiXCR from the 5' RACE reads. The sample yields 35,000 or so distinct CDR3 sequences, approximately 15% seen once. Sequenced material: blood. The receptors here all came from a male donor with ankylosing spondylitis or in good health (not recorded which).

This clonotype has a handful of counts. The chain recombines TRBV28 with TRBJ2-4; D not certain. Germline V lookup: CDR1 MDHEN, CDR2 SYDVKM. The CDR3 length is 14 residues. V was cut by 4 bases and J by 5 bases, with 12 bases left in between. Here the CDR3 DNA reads TGTGCCAGCAGTTCCCGCCCAGTCCAAAACATTCAGTACTTC. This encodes CASSSRPVQNIQYF.

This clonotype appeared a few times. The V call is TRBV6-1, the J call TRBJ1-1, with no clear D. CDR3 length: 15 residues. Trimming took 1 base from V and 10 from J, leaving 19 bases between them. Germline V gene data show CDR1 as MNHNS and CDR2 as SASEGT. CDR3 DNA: TGTGCCAGCAGTGAAGGAGGCTGGTATAGTGGAGGAGCTTTCTTT. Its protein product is CASSEGGWYSGGAFF.

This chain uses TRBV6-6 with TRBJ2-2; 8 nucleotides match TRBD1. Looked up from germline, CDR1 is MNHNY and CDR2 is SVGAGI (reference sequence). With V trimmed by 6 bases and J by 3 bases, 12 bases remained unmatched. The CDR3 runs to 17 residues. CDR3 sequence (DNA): TGTGCCAGCAGCTGGGCAGGGGGCGTGTCGGACACCGGGGAGCTGTTTTTT. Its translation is CASSWAGGVSDTGELFF.

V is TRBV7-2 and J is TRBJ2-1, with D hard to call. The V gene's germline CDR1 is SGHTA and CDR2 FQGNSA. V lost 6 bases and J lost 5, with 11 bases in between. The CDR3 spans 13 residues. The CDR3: CASSSGPNNEQFF. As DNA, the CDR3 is TGTGCCAGCAGTTCCGGGCCAAACAATGAGCAGTTCTTC.

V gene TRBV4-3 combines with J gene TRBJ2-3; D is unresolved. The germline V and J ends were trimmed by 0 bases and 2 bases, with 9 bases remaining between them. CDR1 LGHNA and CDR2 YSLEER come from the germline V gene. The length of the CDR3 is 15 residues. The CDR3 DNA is TGCGCCAGCAGCCAAGAGGGGTATTTCACAGATACGCAGTATTTT. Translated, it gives CASSQEGYFTDTQYF.

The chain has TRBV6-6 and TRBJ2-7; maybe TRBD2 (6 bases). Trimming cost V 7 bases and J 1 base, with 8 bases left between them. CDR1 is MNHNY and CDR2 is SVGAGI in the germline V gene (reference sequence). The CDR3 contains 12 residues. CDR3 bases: TGTGCCAGCAACCGGGGGTCCTACGAGCAGTACTTC. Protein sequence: CASNRGSYEQYF.

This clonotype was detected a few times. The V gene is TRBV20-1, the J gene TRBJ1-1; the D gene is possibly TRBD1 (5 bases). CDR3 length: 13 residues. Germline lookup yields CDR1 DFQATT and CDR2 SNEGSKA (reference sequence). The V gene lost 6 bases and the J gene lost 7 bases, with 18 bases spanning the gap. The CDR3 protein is CSARDLLGVEAFF. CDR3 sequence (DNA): TGCAGTGCGCGGGACTTGCTGGGGGTTGAAGCTTTCTTT.

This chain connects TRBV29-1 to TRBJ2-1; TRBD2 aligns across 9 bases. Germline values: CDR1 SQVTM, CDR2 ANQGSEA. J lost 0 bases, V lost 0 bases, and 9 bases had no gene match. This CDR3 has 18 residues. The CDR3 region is CSVEDGGFSGSSYNEQFF. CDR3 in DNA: TGCAGCGTTGAAGATGGGGGCTTTAGCGGGAGCTCCTACAATGAGCAGTTCTTC.